The 19 T cell receptor beta chains below were found in one sample sequenced in a study of T-cell reconstitution after alpha-beta-depleted transplantation in children. Preparing the TCRbeta library involved the use of unique molecular identifiers. TCRdb itself ran the PCR reads through MiXCR, one entry per CDR3 protein. The sample includes 420,000 or so distinct CDR3 sequences, about a tenth of them seen just once. The input for sequencing was PBMCs from the stem cell graft donor, taken from the stem cell graft. These receptors came from a human donor who donated a stem cell graft to a child with acute myeloid leukemia.

This chain joins TRBV5-1 and TRBJ2-1; D is uncertain. Germline values: CDR1 SGHRS, CDR2 YFSETQ. The V end was cut by 4 bases, the J end by 2 bases, with 13 bases between. CDR3 length equals 15 residues. The CDR3 region is CASSPERTPYNEQFF. In DNA, the CDR3 is TGCGCCAGCAGCCCGGAGAGGACCCCCTACAATGAGCAGTTCTTC.

V gene TRBV5-1 combines with J gene TRBJ2-5, with D uncertain. The V gene lost 2 bases and the J gene lost 9 bases, with 20 bases spanning the gap. Germline V lookup: CDR1 SGHRS, CDR2 YFSETQ. This CDR3 region has 15 residues. DNA of the CDR3: TGCGCCAGCAGCTTAAGAGGTCCATTTAGTATGTCCCAGTACTTC. As protein: CASSLRGPFSMSQYF.

There are a few counts of this clonotype. The chain is built from TRBV13 and TRBJ1-1; possibly TRBD1 for D (5 bases). Germline assignment: CDR1 PRHDT and CDR2 FYEKMQ (reference sequence). V was cut by 4 bases and J by 0 bases, with 18 bases left in between. This CDR3 region has 17 residues. CDR3 sequence (DNA): TGTGCCAGCAGCTCCCCCGGGAGCTGGGGGATGAACACTGAAGCTTTCTTT. The encoded protein is CASSSPGSWGMNTEAFF.

The chain joins TRBV10-3 to TRBJ1-4; D not certain. This CDR3 is 15 amino acids long. CDR1 is ENHRY and CDR2 is SYGVKD in the germline V gene. Trimming cost V 7 bases and J 0 bases, with 12 bases left between them. For the CDR3, the DNA is TGTGCCATCAAAAGCGGCATCTCAACTAATGAAAAACTGTTTTTT. Protein: CAIKSGISTNEKLFF.

The rearrangement joins TRBV7-2 to TRBJ2-5; 8 nucleotides line up with TRBD2. The germline CDR1 and CDR2 sequences are SGHTA and FQGNSA. The CDR3 is made up of 16 amino acids. Germline trimming cut 3 bases from V and 7 bases from J; bases unmatched to any gene: 13. As DNA, the CDR3 is TGTGCCAGCAGCTTCCTAACGGGGGGGTCAAGATCGACCCAGTACTTC. Its protein product is CASSFLTGGSRSTQYF.

The V and J genes are TRBV12-3 or TRBV12-4 and TRBJ2-1, with D maybe TRBD2 (6 bases). V lost 5 bases and J lost 6, with 23 bases in between. This CDR3 is 17 amino acids long. The DNA of the CDR3 is TGTGCCAGCAGTAGGGCAGGTACGGGACTCTACTCCAATGAGCAGTTCTTC. Amino acid sequence: CASSRAGTGLYSNEQFF.

Of note for this clonotype: At one end the junction does not follow the germline gene, possibly because of a read error. This rearrangement joins TRBV11-2 to TRBJ2-3; TRBD2 agrees at 7 bases. Germline lookup yields CDR1 SGHAT and CDR2 FQNNGV. The CDR3 runs 16 residues. The CDR3 sequence: CASSRAWRGSTATQYF. The CDR3 nucleotides read TGTGCCAGCAGCCGCGCGTGGCGGGGGAGCACAGCTACGCAGTATTTT.

This sequence joins TRBV20-1 and TRBJ2-7; D unresolved. In germline, CDR1 is DFQATT, CDR2 SNEGSKA (reference sequence). The CDR3 has 15 residues. With 0 bases removed from V and 1 base from J, the gap between germline ends came to 13 bases. Here the CDR3 reads CSARDLLRPSYEQYF. The CDR3 DNA reads as TGCAGTGCTAGAGACCTACTTCGGCCATCCTACGAGCAGTACTTC.

This clonotype has a handful of counts. The V call is TRBV6-1, the J call TRBJ2-6; D may be TRBD1 (6 bases). Trimming removed 6 bases from V and 2 bases from J, with 17 bases in between. The length of the CDR3 is 17 residues. CDR1 and CDR2 from the germline V gene are MNHNS and SASEGT. The CDR3 DNA is TGTGCCAGCAGCCCCCTCCTCAGGGGCGCTGGGGCCAACGTCCTGACTTTC. Residues: CASSPLLRGAGANVLTF.

In this sample, this clonotype turned up a few times. The V and J genes are TRBV12-3 or TRBV12-4 and TRBJ1-2; 7 bases fit TRBD1. Germline trimming cut 6 bases from V and 4 bases from J; bases unmatched to any gene: 11. The CDR3 totals 15 residues. The CDR3 here is CASSITGRGGYGYTF. CDR3 coding DNA: TGTGCCAGCAGCATTACGGGCAGGGGGGGCTATGGCTACACCTTC.

The sample holds a few counts of this clonotype. The chain uses TRBV6-1 and TRBJ2-2; TRBD2 aligns across 10 bases. Germline CDR1 reads MNHNS; CDR2 reads SASEGT. The CDR3 loop spans 16 amino acids. With 5 bases clipped from V and 4 bases from J, the junction kept 7 bases outside the gene matches. CDR3 sequence reads: CASSQGTSAVTGELFF. In DNA, the CDR3 is TGTGCCAGCAGTCAGGGGACTAGCGCCGTCACCGGGGAGCTGTTTTTT.

As for this clonotype: Being one base from a much bigger clone, this may be a read error. The rearrangement joins TRBV5-6 to TRBJ2-1, with a tentative D call TRBD2 (5 bases). The CDR3 is made up of 15 amino acids. Trimming took off 5 bases at V and 10 bases at J, with 22 bases between the two ends. CDR1 is SGHDT, CDR2 YYEEEE, per germline. CDR3 DNA: TGTGCCAGCAGTCGCTTCATCAGGCTCTCGGGAGAGCAGTTCTTC. The encoded protein is CASSRFIRLSGEQFF.

The gene calls are TRBV5-1 and TRBJ2-1, with unresolved D. Germline V gene data show CDR1 as SGHRS and CDR2 as YFSETQ. Trimming stripped 8 bases from V and 1 base from J, with 19 bases between. The CDR3 is 16 amino acids. The CDR3 nucleotides read TGCGCCAGTAGTCGAGCTGGGCAGGAATCCTACAATGAGCAGTTCTTC. Residues: CASSRAGQESYNEQFF.

The J gene is TRBJ2-5, the V gene TRBV20-1, with D hard to call. The CDR3 length is 11 residues. Per the germline V gene, CDR1 is DFQATT and CDR2 is SNEGSKA (reference sequence). Trimming stripped 3 bases from V and 5 bases from J, with 7 bases between. Here the CDR3 DNA reads TGCAGTGCTAGTCCGCAGGAGACCCAGTACTTC. Protein product: CSASPQETQYF.

In its sample, this clonotype was seen a few times. This chain joins TRBV5-1 and TRBJ2-3; possible D gene TRBD2, 6 bases. CDR1 and CDR2 from the germline V gene are SGHRS and YFSETQ. The CDR3 is 14 residues long. Trimming took 6 bases from V and 5 from J, leaving 16 bases between them. CDR3 sequence reads: CASTGISGKDTQYF. Written as DNA, the CDR3 is TGCGCCAGCACAGGGATTAGCGGAAAAGATACGCAGTATTTT.

The chain joins TRBV5-1 to TRBJ2-5; perhaps TRBD1 as D (5 bases). The CDR3 consists of 14 residues. Germline-derived CDR1 and CDR2 are SGHRS and YFSETQ. Deletions cut 0 bases from V and 5 bases from J, with 11 bases between. The CDR3 spells CASSLAVGAETQYF. Here the CDR3 DNA reads TGCGCCAGCAGCTTGGCCGTTGGGGCCGAGACCCAGTACTTC.

V and J are TRBV4-2 and TRBJ2-1, with 7 bases identical to TRBD2. J lost 5 bases, V lost 0 bases, and 4 bases had no gene match. Germline CDR1 and CDR2: LGHNA and YNFKEQ. The CDR3 contains 15 residues. The CDR3 reads CASSQEGRAHNEQFF. In DNA form, the CDR3 reads TGTGCCAGCAGCCAAGAAGGGAGGGCGCACAATGAGCAGTTCTTC.

The J gene is TRBJ1-2, the V gene TRBV7-2; D call uncertain. Trimming removed 4 bases from V and 4 bases from J, with 13 bases in between. This CDR3 contains 14 residues. Germline-derived CDR1 and CDR2 are SGHTA and FQGNSA. CDR3 nucleotides: TGTGCCAGCAGCTCGAAAAGCCTTTCCTATGGCTACACCTTC. Amino acids: CASSSKSLSYGYTF.

This clonotype showed up many times. The rearrangement uses TRBV3-2 and TRBJ2-2. TRBV3-2 is deemed a pseudogene. The CDR3 covers 14 residues. The CDR3 DNA follows: TGTGCCAGCAGCCCGTTAATGAACACCGGGGAGCTGTTTTTT. Translated, it gives CASSPLMNTGELFF.